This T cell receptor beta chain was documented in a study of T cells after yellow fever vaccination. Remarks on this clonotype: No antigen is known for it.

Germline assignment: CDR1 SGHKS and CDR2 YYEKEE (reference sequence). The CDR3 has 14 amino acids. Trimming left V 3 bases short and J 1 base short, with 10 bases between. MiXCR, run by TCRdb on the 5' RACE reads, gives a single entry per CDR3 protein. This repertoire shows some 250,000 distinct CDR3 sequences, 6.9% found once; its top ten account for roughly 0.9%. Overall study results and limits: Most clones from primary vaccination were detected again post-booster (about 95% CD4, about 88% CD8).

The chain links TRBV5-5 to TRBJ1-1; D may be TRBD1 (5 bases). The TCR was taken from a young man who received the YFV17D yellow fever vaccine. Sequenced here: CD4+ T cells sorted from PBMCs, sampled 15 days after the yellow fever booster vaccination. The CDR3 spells CASSWGPQNTEAFF. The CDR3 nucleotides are TGTGCCAGCAGCTGGGGACCACAGAACACTGAAGCTTTCTTT.